Below, 29 T cell receptor beta chains from the same sample are listed, as sequenced in a study of Tregs in tolerant kidney transplant recipients. Sequenced by immunoSEQ multiplex PCR; TCRdb stores in-frame clones only, minus some. The sample lists approximately 100,000 clones; approximately 93% were seen once. The material was CD4+ T cells from blood, obtained before the transplant. The receptors stem from a human donor who received a combined kidney and bone marrow transplant.

The rearrangement joins TRBV5-1 to TRBJ2-2, with TRBD1 identical over 8 bases. The CDR3 contains 16 residues. CDR1 is SGHRS and CDR2 is YFSETQ in the germline V gene. V lost 0 bases to trimming and J lost 7 bases; unmatched junction nucleotides: 8. This chain's CDR3 is CASSLGPQGAGGELFF. CDR3 in DNA: TGCGCCAGCAGCTTGGGCCCGCAGGGGGCTGGCGGGGAGCTGTTTTTT. The full variable domain, completed using reference TRBV5-1 and TRBJ2-2, is KAGVTQTPRYLIKTRGQQVTLSCSPISGHRSVSWYQQTPGQGLQFLFEYFSETQRNKGNFPGRFSGRQFSNSRSEMNVSTLELGDSALYLCASSLGPQGAGGELFFGEGSRLTVL.

The rearrangement links TRBV19 to TRBJ2-1, with a weak D call TRBD1 (6 bases). V was pared by 7 bases and J by 1 base, with 20 bases between. Per germline, CDR1 LNHDA and CDR2 SQIVND (reference sequence). The CDR3 totals 17 residues. In DNA, the CDR3 is TGTGCCAGTAATGGGACACCATTTTTTCCGTCCTACAATGAGCAGTTCTTC. This encodes CASNGTPFFPSYNEQFF.

This clone has only a few counts. The chain is built from TRBV27 and TRBJ1-1; D gene uncertain. Trimming removed 7 bases from V and 0 bases from J, with 12 bases in between. Germline CDR1 MNHEY, CDR2 SMNVEV (reference sequence). The CDR3 is made up of 14 amino acids. The CDR3 DNA sequence: TGTGCCAGCACCCGGAGCGTGATGAACACTGAAGCTTTCTTT. Amino acid sequence: CASTRSVMNTEAFF.

The V call is TRBV28, the J call TRBJ1-2; no clear D gene. CDR1 is MDHEN and CDR2 is SYDVKM in the germline V gene. Trimming removed 6 bases from V and 7 bases from J, with 15 bases in between. The CDR3 covers 13 residues. CDR3 coding DNA: TGTGCCAGCAGCTCGAGGGCCTCAATTGGCTACACCTTC. Encoded protein: CASSSRASIGYTF.

This chain connects TRBV20-1 to TRBJ2-5, with D unresolved. The end of the DNA is better explained by TRBJ2-7, so the J call may be wrong. The CDR3 loop spans 11 amino acids. Per the germline V gene, CDR1 is DFQATT and CDR2 is SNEGSKA (reference sequence). CDR3 region: CSARGSYEQYF. The CDR3 DNA is TGCAGTGCTAGAGGCTCCTACGAGCAGTACTTC.

V and J are TRBV2 and TRBJ2-7; D might be TRBD2 (5 bases). The V gene's germline CDR1 is SNHLY and CDR2 FYNNEI. The V end lost 6 bases, the J end lost 3 bases, and 15 bases lay between the germline ends. The CDR3 has 14 residues. In DNA, the CDR3 is TGTGCCAGCAGCCGTCGGACTGGAGACTACGAGCAGTACTTC. Protein product: CASSRRTGDYEQYF.

V usage is TRBV5-1 and J usage is TRBJ2-2; D remains unclear. Germline V gives CDR1 SGHRS, CDR2 YFSETQ. V dropped 2 bases and J dropped 3 bases, with 8 bases sitting between them. CDR3 length equals 14 residues. The CDR3 sequence: CASSFGPDTGELFF. CDR3 bases: TGCGCCAGCAGCTTCGGTCCGGACACCGGGGAGCTGTTTTTT.

The rearrangement links TRBV5-5 to TRBJ1-1; tentative D call: TRBD1 (5 bases). From germline, CDR1 is SGHKS and CDR2 YYEKEE (reference sequence). The CDR3 contains 14 residues. Trimming pared 2 bases from V and 3 bases from J, leaving 11 bases between. The CDR3 nucleotides are TGTGCCAGCAGCTTAGCCGGGACTGACACTGAAGCTTTCTTT. Translated: CASSLAGTDTEAFF.

This chain uses TRBV4-3 with TRBJ1-4; possible D gene TRBD1, 5 bases. V was trimmed by 4 bases and J by 6 bases, leaving 9 bases between them. This CDR3 comprises 13 residues. Germline CDR1 and CDR2: LGHNA and YSLEER. CDR3 region: CASSRQGDEKLFF. Here the CDR3 DNA reads TGCGCCAGCAGCCGGCAGGGTGATGAAAAACTGTTTTTT.

The chain has TRBV19 and TRBJ2-7, with 9 bases fitting TRBD1. Trimming took 3 bases from V and 2 from J; bases not matched to a gene: 5. CDR3 length: 15 amino acids. Germline V gene lookup returns CDR1 LNHDA and CDR2 SQIVND (reference sequence). CDR3 nucleotide sequence: TGTGCCAGTAGTATCTTACAGGGGGCCGCCTACGAGCAGTACTTC. Its translation is CASSILQGAAYEQYF.

The CDR3 is CASSTDRGIGELFF. CDR3 DNA sequence: TGTGCCAGTAGTACCGACAGGGGAATCGGGGAGCTGTTTTTT. This chain joins TRBV19 and TRBJ2-2; TRBD1 agrees at 8 bases. This CDR3 comprises 14 residues. CDR1 is LNHDA, CDR2 SQIVND, per germline (reference sequence). The V and J ends lost 4 bases and 7 bases, in that order; junction bases with no gene match: 5.

This clone was observed a few times. The chain employs TRBV2 and TRBJ2-7; 8 nucleotides line up with TRBD2. The germline V gene encodes CDR1 SNHLY and CDR2 FYNNEI. This CDR3 is built from 16 residues. Trimming at V came to 4 bases and at J to 4 bases, leaving 12 bases not matched to a gene. CDR3 coding DNA: TGTGCCAGCAGTGTCGAGGACGGGAGGGCCTGGTACGAGCAGTACTTC. It specifies CASSVEDGRAWYEQYF.

This chain connects TRBV5-1 to TRBJ2-3, with D hard to call. Germline assignment: CDR1 SGHRS and CDR2 YFSETQ. V was trimmed by 2 bases and J by 9 bases, leaving 7 bases between them. CDR3 length equals 11 residues. In nucleotides, the CDR3 is TGCGCCAGCAGCTTCGAACTCACGCAGTATTTT. This sequence encodes CASSFELTQYF. Variable domain in full (rest from reference TRBV5-1 and TRBJ2-3): KAGVTQTPRYLIKTRGQQVTLSCSPISGHRSVSWYQQTPGQGLQFLFEYFSETQRNKGNFPGRFSGRQFSNSRSEMNVSTLELGDSALYLCASSFELTQYFGPGTRLTVL.

This clone was detected a few times. V gene TRBV2 combines with J gene TRBJ2-7, with 7 bases identical to TRBD1. From germline, CDR1 is SNHLY and CDR2 FYNNEI. V lost 6 bases and J lost 4; bases outside the gene matches: 6. This CDR3 has 13 residues. CDR3 sequence reads: CASRYTGVYEQYF. The DNA of the CDR3 is TGTGCCAGCAGATATACAGGGGTTTACGAGCAGTACTTC.

This clone appeared a few times. The rearrangement links TRBV6-1 to TRBJ1-5; 10 bases line up with TRBD1. There are 14 residues in the CDR3. CDR1 and CDR2 (germline): MNHNS, SASEGT. The J segment lost 6 bases and the V segment lost 5 bases, leaving 4 bases of the junction unmatched. The CDR3, as DNA: TGTGCCAGCAGTCGGACAGGGGGTGGTCAGCCCCAGCATTTT. As protein: CASSRTGGGQPQHF.

The chain couples TRBV13 to TRBJ1-2, with D tentatively TRBD1 (6 bases). This CDR3 has 15 residues. Germline V gene sequence: CDR1 PRHDT, CDR2 FYEKMQ (reference sequence). V gave up 5 bases and J gave up 1 base, with 14 bases separating them. The DNA for the CDR3 is TGTGCCAGCAGCCTTCGACAGGCCTATAACTATGGCTACACCTTC. It is translated as CASSLRQAYNYGYTF.

This sequence joins TRBV7-8 and TRBJ2-2, with 13 bases identical to TRBD2. Germline-derived CDR1 and CDR2 are SGHVS and FQNEAQ. The CDR3 loop spans 17 amino acids. V lost 2 bases, J lost 6 bases, and 6 bases stayed unmatched. CDR3 in amino acids: CASSLTSGRASPGELFF. The CDR3 DNA is TGTGCCAGCAGCTTAACTAGCGGGAGGGCCTCCCCCGGGGAGCTGTTTTTT.

The chain uses TRBV19 and TRBJ1-1; 7 positions agree with TRBD1. Germline assignment: CDR1 LNHDA and CDR2 SQIVND (reference sequence). The CDR3 spans 15 residues. After removal of 5 bases from V and 4 bases from J, the junction contained 10 bases not matched to a gene. DNA of the CDR3: TGTGCCAGTAGTGAAAACAGGGGCATCGGCACTGAAGCTTTCTTT. This codes for CASSENRGIGTEAFF.

V gene TRBV18 combines with J gene TRBJ1-1; possibly TRBD1 for D (5 bases). From germline, CDR1 is KGHSH and CDR2 LQKENI. The CDR3 sequence is 14 residues long. Between the trimmed V and J ends, which lost 2 bases and 5 bases, there was a span of 12 bases. CDR3 sequence: CASSPEGARTEAFF. CDR3 in DNA: TGTGCCAGCTCACCAGAAGGGGCAAGAACTGAAGCTTTCTTT.

This clone was found once. CDR3 in amino acids: CASSPTGSSGNTIYF. CDR3 DNA: TGCGCCAGCAGTCCTACAGGGTCCTCTGGAAACACCATATATTTT. The V and J genes are TRBV5-1 and TRBJ1-3; perhaps TRBD1 as D (6 bases). CDR1 is SGHRS and CDR2 is YFSETQ in the germline V gene. The CDR3 consists of 15 residues. The V end was cut by 5 bases, the J end by 0 bases, with 12 bases between.

The chain is built from TRBV7-2 and TRBJ2-3, with D possibly being TRBD2 (6 bases). V was shortened by 5 bases and J by 4 bases, with 13 bases between the two germline ends. Germline V CDR1 and CDR2: SGHTA, FQGNSA. The CDR3 runs 14 residues. CDR3 in amino acids: CASSPGLLADTQYF. The CDR3 nucleotides are TGTGCCAGCAGCCCAGGACTATTGGCAGATACGCAGTATTTT.

The gene calls are TRBV29-1 and TRBJ1-1; no clear D gene. The V and J ends lost 4 bases and 1 base respectively, with 4 bases between them. Germline CDR1 SQVTM, CDR2 ANQGSEA. This CDR3 is 11 amino acids long. CDR3 bases: TGCAGCGTTGGTCGGAACACTGAAGCTTTCTTT. Translation: CSVGRNTEAFF.

The CDR3 here is CASLSLNGLAGADTQYF. In DNA, the CDR3 is TGTGCCAGCTTATCCCTAAATGGACTAGCTGGGGCAGATACGCAGTATTTT. J is TRBJ2-3 and V is TRBV18, with 8 bases aligning to TRBD2. The CDR3 totals 17 residues. CDR1 is KGHSH and CDR2 is LQKENI in the germline V gene. J lost 4 bases, V lost 7 bases, and 16 bases had no gene match.

The rearrangement joins TRBV11-2 to TRBJ1-1; 10 positions agree with TRBD1. Germline trimming cut 2 bases from V and 4 bases from J; bases unmatched to any gene: 13. From germline, CDR1 is SGHAT and CDR2 FQNNGV. CDR3 length equals 18 residues. The CDR3 DNA reads TGTGCCAGCAGCTTACCCCGGGGACAGGGGCGACTCGGCACTGAAGCTTTCTTT. Protein product: CASSLPRGQGRLGTEAFF.

The CDR3 bases are TGTGCCATCAAAGGACAGGGGGCTAGGTCTGAAGCTTTCTTT. This sequence encodes CAIKGQGARSEAFF. The chain couples TRBV10-3 to TRBJ1-1, with 11 positions matching TRBD1. This CDR3 comprises 14 residues. The V segment lost 7 bases and the J segment 6 bases; nucleotides outside the gene matches: 7. CDR1 is ENHRY, CDR2 SYGVKD, per germline.

This chain uses TRBV5-1 with TRBJ2-7, with D possibly TRBD2 on 6 matching bases. Germline V gene lookup returns CDR1 SGHRS and CDR2 YFSETQ. The CDR3 covers 16 residues. Between the trimmed V and J ends, which lost 2 bases and 3 bases, there was a span of 18 bases. The CDR3 bases are TGCGCCAGCAGCTTACGATCGTCTAGCGACCTCTACGAGCAGTACTTC. It translates to CASSLRSSSDLYEQYF.

The chain uses TRBV30 and TRBJ2-7, with TRBD2 matching over 8 bases. CDR1 GTSNPN and CDR2 SVGIG come from the germline V gene (reference sequence). Trimming removed 4 bases from V and 1 base from J; junction bases left unmatched: 3. The length of the CDR3 is 13 residues. CDR3 DNA: TGTGCCTGGAAGGCGGGGGGTTCCTACGAGCAGTACTTC. This gives the protein CAWKAGGSYEQYF.

The V gene is TRBV5-6, the J gene TRBJ1-5, with unresolved D. Germline V CDR1 and CDR2: SGHDT, YYEEEE. This CDR3 spans 13 amino acids. With 1 base removed from V and 2 bases from J, the gap between germline ends came to 4 bases. The DNA for the CDR3 is TGTGCCAGCAGCTTGACGGGCAATCAGCCCCAGCATTTT. Translating it yields CASSLTGNQPQHF.

Comment on this clone: Other nucleotide sequences in the sample specify the same CDR3. The gene calls are TRBV30 and TRBJ1-2; 7 positions match TRBD1. CDR3 size: 12 residues. Germline lookup yields CDR1 GTSNPN and CDR2 SVGIG (reference sequence). The V segment lost 2 bases and the J segment 4 bases; nucleotides outside the gene matches: 1. CDR3 sequence (DNA): TGTGCCTGGAGTCCAGGGGGCTATGGCTACACCTTC. It encodes CAWSPGGYGYTF.